Reported below is one TCR beta chain. CDR3 length: 15 residues. Germline V gives CDR1 LNHNV, CDR2 YYDKDF (reference sequence). J lost 5 bases, V lost 7 bases, and 7 bases had no gene match. Clones were read by immunoSEQ multiplex PCR, and TCRdb kept only the in-frame ones, dropping some. The profile covers 40,000 to 60,000 clones, with about nine tenths appearing a single time and around 6.7% taken by the ten largest. This sample is part of a study of OX40 agonist ivuxolimab in advanced cancers. Study information: Those enrolled were 82.7% male, with a mean age of around 58 years and ages from roughly 20 to 85.

The genes are TRBV15 and TRBJ2-1; 11 positions match TRBD2. The sample was CD4+ or CD8+ T cells sorted from blood, taken in a trial of the OX40 agonist ivuxolimab. This TCR derives from an adult with an advanced solid tumor such as melanoma, head and neck, liver or kidney cancer. In DNA form, the CDR3 reads TGTGCCACCAATTCCGGGACTAGCGGAAACAATGAGCAGTTCTTC. Amino acid sequence: CATNSGTSGNNEQFF.